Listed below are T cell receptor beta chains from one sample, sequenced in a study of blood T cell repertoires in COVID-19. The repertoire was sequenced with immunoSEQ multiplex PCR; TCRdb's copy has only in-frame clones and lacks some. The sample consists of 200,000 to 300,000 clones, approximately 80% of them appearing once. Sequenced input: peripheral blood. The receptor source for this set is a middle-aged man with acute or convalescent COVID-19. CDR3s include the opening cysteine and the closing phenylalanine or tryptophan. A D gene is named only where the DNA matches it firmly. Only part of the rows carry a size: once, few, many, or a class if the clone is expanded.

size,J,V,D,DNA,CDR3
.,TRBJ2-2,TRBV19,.,TGTGCCAGTAGTTCGGGGGTCGGCACCGGGGAGCTGTTTTTT,CASSSGVGTGELFF
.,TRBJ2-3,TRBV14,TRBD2,TGTGCCAGCAGCCACCCTGGAGGACTAGCGGCCATAGGTACGCAGTATTTT,CASSHPGGLAAIGTQYF
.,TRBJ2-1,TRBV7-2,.,TGTGCCAGCAGCTTAAGGAATAGCGGATTTGATGAGCAGTTCTTC,CASSLRNSGFDEQFF
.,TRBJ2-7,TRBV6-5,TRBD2,TGTGCCAGCAGCTCGGGGACTAGCGGGTTCTACGAGCAGTACTTC,CASSSGTSGFYEQYF
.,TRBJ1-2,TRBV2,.,TGTGCCAGCAGGACCGGCGGGGATAACTATGGCTACACCTTC,CASRTGGDNYGYTF
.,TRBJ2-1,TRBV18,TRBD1,TGTGCCAGCTCACCCGACAGGGACGAGCAGTTCTTC,CASSPDRDEQFF
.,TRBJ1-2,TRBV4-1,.,TGCGCCAGCAGCCAAGACAGAGGAGTGGGCTACACCTTC,CASSQDRGVGYTF
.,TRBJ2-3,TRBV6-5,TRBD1,TGTGCCACCTCCAGGGGGCCTCCCAGAGATACGCAGTATTTT,CATSRGPPRDTQYF
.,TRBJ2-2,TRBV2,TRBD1,TGTGCCAGCGGCGAGGGGGCGAGCACCGGGGAGCTGTTTTTT,CASGEGASTGELFF
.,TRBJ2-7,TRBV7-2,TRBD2,TGTGCCAGCAGCTCTGCTGGGGGCGGGAGGGCCAGGGAGCAGTACTTC,CASSSAGGGRAREQYF
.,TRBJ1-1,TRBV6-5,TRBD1,TGTGCCAGCAGCCGACAGGGTCCCAACACTGAAGCTTTCTTT,CASSRQGPNTEAFF
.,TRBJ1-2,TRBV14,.,TGTGCCAGCAGCCAAGCGGGAGGATACGGTGGCTATGGCTACACCTTC,CASSQAGGYGGYGYTF
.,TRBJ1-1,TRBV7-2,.,TGTGCCAGCAGCTTAGCGGGGCAGGTCACTGAAGCTTTCTTT,CASSLAGQVTEAFF
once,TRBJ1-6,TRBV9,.,TGTGCCAGCAGCGCAGGAATAGGTAATTCACCCCTCCACTTT,CASSAGIGNSPLHF
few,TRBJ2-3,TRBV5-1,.,TGCGCCAGCAGCCCGAGGACAGACTCAGATACGCAGTATTTT,CASSPRTDSDTQYF
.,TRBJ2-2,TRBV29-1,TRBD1,TGCAGCGCGGGACAGGCCTTAAACTCGAACACCGGGGAGCTGTTTTTT,CSAGQALNSNTGELFF
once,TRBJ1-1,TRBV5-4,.,TGTGCCAGCAGCTTGCAGGGGATGGAGGAAGCTTTCTTT,CASSLQGMEEAFF
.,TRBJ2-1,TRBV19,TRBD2,TGTGCCAGTACCAAAAAGGGGCTCGGACTAGCGGGAGATGGCCCCTCCTACAATGAGCAGTTCTTC,CASTKKGLGLAGDGPSYNEQFF
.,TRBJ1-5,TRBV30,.,TGTGCCTGGAGTGCAATGGCGCCCTTTAGACAGGCCCAGGGCAATCAGCCCCAGCATTTT,CAWSAMAPFRQAQGNQPQHF
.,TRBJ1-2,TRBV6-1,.,TGTGCCAGCAGTGAAGCGAACACCGACTGGGGCTACACCTTC,CASSEANTDWGYTF
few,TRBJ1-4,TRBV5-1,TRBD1,TGCGCCAGCAGCTTGGGACAGGGTGGATCGAGTATGCATGAAAAACTGTTTTTT,CASSLGQGGSSMHEKLFF
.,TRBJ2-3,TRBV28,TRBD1,TGTGCCAGCAGTTTATTACGAGGGACAGTGGTTGCAGATACGCAGTATTTT,CASSLLRGTVVADTQYF
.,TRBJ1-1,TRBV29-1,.,TGCAGCGTTGAAGTAGGGGGGGTGAACACTGAAGCTTTCTTT,CSVEVGGVNTEAFF
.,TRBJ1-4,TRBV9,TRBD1,TGTGCCAGCAGGGACCAGGACAGGGGACCTAATGAAAAACTGTTTTTT,CASRDQDRGPNEKLFF
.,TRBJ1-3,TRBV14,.,TGTGCCAGCAGCCAACAGGCCCCAGGGGCCGGAAACACCATATATTTT,CASSQQAPGAGNTIYF
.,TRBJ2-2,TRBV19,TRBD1,TGTGCCAGTAGTGAAGACAGGGGAACCGGGGAGCTGTTTTTT,CASSEDRGTGELFF
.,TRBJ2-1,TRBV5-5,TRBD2,TGTGCCAGCAGCCACTTAGCGGGAGCAGAGAATGAGCAGTTCTTC,CASSHLAGAENEQFF
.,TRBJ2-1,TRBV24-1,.,TGTGCCACCAGTGATTCCCGGAAGGCGGGATGGGAGCAGTTCTTC,CATSDSRKAGWEQFF
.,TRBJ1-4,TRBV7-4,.,TGTGCCAGCAGCCCCTTTGTAGTAAAACTGTTTTTT,CASSPFVVKLFF
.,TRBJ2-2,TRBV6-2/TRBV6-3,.,TGTGCCAGCAGTTTTTATTCCGGGGAGCTGTTTTTT,CASSFYSGELFF
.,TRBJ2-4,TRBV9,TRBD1,TGTGCCAGCAGCGTAGGGGGACAGGGATATCACATTCAGTACTTC,CASSVGGQGYHIQYF
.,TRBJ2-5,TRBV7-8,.,TGTGCCAGCAGCTCGAAGGTAGAGCGAGAGACCCAGTACTTC,CASSSKVERETQYF
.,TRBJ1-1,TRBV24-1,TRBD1,TGTGCCACCCGAAATACAGGGGGCACTGAAGCTTTCTTT,CATRNTGGTEAFF
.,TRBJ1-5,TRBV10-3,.,TGTGCCATCAGTGAAGACAGTTCTAATCAGCCCCAGCATTTT,CAISEDSSNQPQHF
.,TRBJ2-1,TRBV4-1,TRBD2,TGCGCCAGCAGCCCTCATTGGACTAGCGGGAGTTATGAGCAGTTCTTC,CASSPHWTSGSYEQFF
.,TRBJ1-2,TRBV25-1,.,TGTGCCAGCAGTGAATACGGGGGGGGCTACACCTTC,CASSEYGGGYTF
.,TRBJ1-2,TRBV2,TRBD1,TGTGCCAGCAGCGGGACAGAGACTTTCTATGGCTACACCTTC,CASSGTETFYGYTF
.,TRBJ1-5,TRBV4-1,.,TGCGCCAGCAGCCAAGATCTTCGGGGTCCGCCTATGCCCCAGCATTTT,CASSQDLRGPPMPQHF
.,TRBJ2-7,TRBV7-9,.,TGTGCCAGCAGCTTGGAGCGACAAGAGGGAAACGAGCAGTACTTC,CASSLERQEGNEQYF
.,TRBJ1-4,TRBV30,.,TGTGCCTGGAGATACGACCTTAGCCGTGAAAAACTGTTTTTT,CAWRYDLSREKLFF
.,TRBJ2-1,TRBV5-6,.,TGTGCCAGCAGCTTTGACTCGGCCACCTACAATGAGCAGTTCTTC,CASSFDSATYNEQFF
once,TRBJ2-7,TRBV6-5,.,TGTGCCAGCAGGTCGCCCTATGATTACGAGCAGTACTTC,CASRSPYDYEQYF
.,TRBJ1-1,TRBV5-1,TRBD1,TGCGCCAGCAGCTTGGCGACAGGGGGCACTGAAGCTTTCTTT,CASSLATGGTEAFF
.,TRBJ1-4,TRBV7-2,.,TGTGCCAGCAGCTTACGACAGCGTGAAAAACTGTTTTTT,CASSLRQREKLFF